This TCR beta chain was captured by sequencing in a study of OX40 agonist ivuxolimab in advanced cancers. Study context: As their treatment, patients were administered ivuxolimab, an agonistic anti-OX40 (CD134) antibody. A diagnosis of hepatocellular carcinoma, melanoma, renal cell or head and neck cancer was present in dose-escalation patients.

In the case of this clone: Its specificity is not known.

Points from the study as a whole: Expanded peripheral T-cell antigen specificity went undetermined. Low normalized T-cell clonal expansion was also seen in some nonresponders.

Germline CDR1 reads SGDLS; CDR2 reads YYNGEE. This CDR3 is built from 18 residues. V lost 2 bases and J 0 bases, leaving 17 bases between the germline ends. Using immunoSEQ multiplex PCR, the repertoire was profiled, and TCRdb retains in-frame clones only, with some absent. This sample carries around 79,000 clones, 92% of them seen once, and the ten largest clones take approximately 9.3%. The chain has TRBV9 and TRBJ2-2; no clear D gene. The specimen comprised CD4+ or CD8+ T cells sorted from blood, sampled in a trial of the OX40 agonist ivuxolimab. The receptor's source is an adult with an advanced solid tumor such as melanoma, head and neck, liver or kidney cancer. The CDR3 is CASSVSQRSHANTGELFF. The CDR3 bases are TGTGCCAGCAGCGTCTCACAGAGGTCGCACGCGAACACCGGGGAGCTGTTTTTT.